This section outlines one T cell receptor beta chain sequence together with its context. The sample is drawn from a study of blood T cell repertoires in COVID-19. Across the study: Whether acute or convalescent, the COVID-19 samples came from the United States, Italy and Spain.

CDR3 length: 16 amino acids. TCRdb's table, derived via immunoSEQ multiplex PCR, lists solely in-frame clones and lacks some. The table shows approximately 290,000 clones, with 75% to 90% occurring only once. The material sequenced was peripheral blood. The chain carries TRBV21-1 and TRBJ1-5; TRBD1 is the table's D call, not checked against the DNA. TRBV21-1 has pseudogene status. This clonotype was obtained from a man between 18 and 29 years old with active or convalescent COVID-19. The CDR3 bases are TGTGCCAGCAGCAAAGAGGGACAGGGGGCGGGTCAGCCCCAGCATTTT. Encoded protein: CASSKEGQGAGQPQHF.